This T cell receptor (beta chain) originates from a study of T cells in Graves' hyperthyroidism and ophthalmopathy. Many counts were recorded for this clonotype. The source material, RNA transcripts, was used to amplify TCR beta CDR3 regions. Carried out on the TCR CDR3, a first-round RT-PCR used the HTBI primer set. MiXCR, applied by TCRdb to the multiplex PCR reads, yields one record per CDR3 protein. The table lists some 560,000 distinct CDR3 sequences, more than 15% of them singletons. This CDR3 comprises 13 residues. The germline V and J ends were trimmed by 3 bases and 0 bases, with 9 bases remaining between them. Per the germline V gene, CDR1 is DFQATT and CDR2 is SNEGSKA (reference sequence). Each patient was aged 18 to 65 and had newly diagnosed hyperthyroidism of under 2 months' duration. Patients showing uncontrolled infection, other autoimmune disease, pregnancy or lactation were ineligible. The PBMCs studied were ones that came from roughly 11 ml fresh peripheral blood.

Sequenced material: blood. This TCR was recovered from a woman aged 30 to 39 with Graves' hyperthyroidism. The chain employs TRBV20-1 and TRBJ2-7, with D unresolved. CDR3 region: CSASETVSYEQYF. In DNA form, the CDR3 reads TGCAGTGCTAGTGAAACAGTCTCCTACGAGCAGTACTTC.